Included here is one TCR beta chain sequence, with context. This entry belongs to a study of cytomegalovirus exposure and HLA in healthy donors. Both 60 Vbeta primers and 13 Jbeta primers went into the PCR. Sequenced by immunoSEQ multiplex PCR; TCRdb stores in-frame clones only, minus some. Of about 120,000 clones listed, over 70% are singletons. CDR3 size: 13 residues. V was trimmed by 2 bases and J by 2 bases, leaving 7 bases between them. Germline lookup yields CDR1 SGHTA and CDR2 FQGNSA. The receptor comes from a woman in her late teens or twenties in good health and CMV-seronegative. Sequencing was carried out using PBMCs. V and J are TRBV7-2 and TRBJ2-7; possibly TRBD2 for D (5 bases). CDR3 sequence reads: CASSLQAAYEQYF. The DNA for the CDR3 is TGTGCCAGCAGCTTACAAGCGGCCTACGAGCAGTACTTC.